This T cell receptor (beta chain) was recovered during a study of T cells after yellow fever vaccination. In the study overall: Fractions of low cell number were prepared using SMART-Seq v4 Ultra Low Input. Broader study findings: Reappearance after the booster was observed for most primary-vaccination clones (around 96% CD4, over 75% CD8).

The CDR3 has 12 residues. This clonotype was found many times. Its antigen is as yet unknown. TCRdb re-called the 5' RACE reads with MiXCR, one entry per CDR3 protein. The sample contains about 150,000 distinct CDR3 sequences, about 7% of which appear only once. This sample comprised CD4+ T cells sorted from PBMCs, obtained 10 days after the yellow fever booster vaccination. The chain employs TRBV21-1 and TRBJ2-1. TRBV21-1 is described as a pseudogene. The sequence came from a man in his thirties or forties who received the YFV17D yellow fever vaccine. DNA for the CDR3: TGTGCCAGCAGCAAAATTGGCAATGAGCAGTTCTTC. Translated: CASSKIGNEQFF.